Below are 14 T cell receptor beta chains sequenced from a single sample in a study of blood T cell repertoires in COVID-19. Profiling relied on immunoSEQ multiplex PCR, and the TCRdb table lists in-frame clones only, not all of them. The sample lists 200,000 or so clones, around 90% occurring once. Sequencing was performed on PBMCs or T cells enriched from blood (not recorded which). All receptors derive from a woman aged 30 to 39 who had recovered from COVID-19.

The CDR3 DNA reads TGTGCCAGCAGCTTGGTGAGACTAGCGGTCCAAGAGACCCAGTACTTC. It specifies CASSLVRLAVQETQYF. The V call is TRBV5-6, the J call TRBJ2-5; 9 bases map to TRBD2. This CDR3 has 16 residues. Germline lookup yields CDR1 SGHDT and CDR2 YYEEEE. Trimming at V came to 0 bases and at J to 1 base, leaving 4 bases not matched to a gene.

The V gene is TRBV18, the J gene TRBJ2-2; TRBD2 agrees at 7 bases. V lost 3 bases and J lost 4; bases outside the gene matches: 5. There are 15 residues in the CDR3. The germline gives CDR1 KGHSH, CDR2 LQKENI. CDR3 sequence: CASSPPSGVTGELFF. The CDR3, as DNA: TGTGCCAGCTCACCCCCGAGCGGGGTCACCGGGGAGCTGTTTTTT.

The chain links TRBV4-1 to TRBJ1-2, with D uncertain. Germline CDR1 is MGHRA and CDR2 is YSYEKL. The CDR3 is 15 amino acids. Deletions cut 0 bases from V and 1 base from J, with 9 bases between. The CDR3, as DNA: TGCGCCAGCAGCCAAGATCATAACAGTAACTATGGCTACACCTTC. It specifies CASSQDHNSNYGYTF.

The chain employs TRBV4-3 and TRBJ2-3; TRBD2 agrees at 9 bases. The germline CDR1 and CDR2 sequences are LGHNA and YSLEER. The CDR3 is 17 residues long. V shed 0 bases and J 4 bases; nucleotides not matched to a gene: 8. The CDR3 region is CASSQDYGGGVSDTQYF. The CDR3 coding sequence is TGCGCCAGCAGCCAAGATTACGGCGGGGGGGTGTCAGATACGCAGTATTTT.

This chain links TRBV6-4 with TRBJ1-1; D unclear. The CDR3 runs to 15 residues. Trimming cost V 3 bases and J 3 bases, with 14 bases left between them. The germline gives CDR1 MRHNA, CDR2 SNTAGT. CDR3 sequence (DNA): TGTGCCAGCAGTGATGGCCCAAATTCCTACACTGAAGCTTTCTTT. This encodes CASSDGPNSYTEAFF.

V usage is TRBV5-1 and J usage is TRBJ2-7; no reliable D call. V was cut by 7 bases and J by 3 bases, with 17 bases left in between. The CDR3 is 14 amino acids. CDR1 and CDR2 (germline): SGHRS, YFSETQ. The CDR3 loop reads CASSLSFRLYEQYF. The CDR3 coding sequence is TGCGCCAGCTCCTTAAGCTTCAGACTCTACGAGCAGTACTTC.

CDR3 DNA: TGTGCCAGCAGTTACTCTGTGTGGGGACAGGGGGTTGATGGCTACACCTTC. Translated: CASSYSVWGQGVDGYTF. The rearrangement uses TRBV6-2 or TRBV6-3 and TRBJ1-2, with 11 bases aligning to TRBD1. CDR1 and CDR2 (germline): MNHEY, SVGEGT. J was trimmed by 6 bases and V by 0 bases; bases with no gene match: 9. The CDR3 spans 17 residues.

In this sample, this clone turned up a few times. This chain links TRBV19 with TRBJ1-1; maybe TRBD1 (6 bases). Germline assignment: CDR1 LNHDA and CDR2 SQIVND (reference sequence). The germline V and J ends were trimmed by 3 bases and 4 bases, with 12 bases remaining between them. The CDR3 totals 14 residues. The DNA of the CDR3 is TGTGCCAGTAGTATCAACAGGGAAGGCACTGAAGCTTTCTTT. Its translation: CASSINREGTEAFF.

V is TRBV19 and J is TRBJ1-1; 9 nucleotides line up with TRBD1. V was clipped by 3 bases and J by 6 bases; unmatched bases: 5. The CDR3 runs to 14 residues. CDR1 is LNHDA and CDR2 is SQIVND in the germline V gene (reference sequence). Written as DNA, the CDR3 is TGTGCCAGTAGTATTGACAGGGGGATGGCTGAAGCTTTCTTT. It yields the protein CASSIDRGMAEAFF.

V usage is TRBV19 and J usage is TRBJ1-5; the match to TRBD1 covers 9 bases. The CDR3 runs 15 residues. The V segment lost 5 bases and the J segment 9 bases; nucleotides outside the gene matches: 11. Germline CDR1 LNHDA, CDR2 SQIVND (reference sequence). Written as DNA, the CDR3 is TGTGCCAGTAGTCTCGAGGGGGGACAGGGCACGCCCCAGCATTTT. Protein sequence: CASSLEGGQGTPQHF.

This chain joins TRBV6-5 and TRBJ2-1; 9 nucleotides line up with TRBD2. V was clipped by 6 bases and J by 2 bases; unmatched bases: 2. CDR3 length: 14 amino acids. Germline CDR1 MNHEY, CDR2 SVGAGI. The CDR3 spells CASRLAGPYNEQFF. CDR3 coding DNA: TGTGCCAGCAGACTAGCGGGTCCCTACAATGAGCAGTTCTTC.

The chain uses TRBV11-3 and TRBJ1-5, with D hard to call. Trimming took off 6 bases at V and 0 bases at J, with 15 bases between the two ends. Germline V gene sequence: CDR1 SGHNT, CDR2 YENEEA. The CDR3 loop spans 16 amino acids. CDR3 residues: CASRYRGGYSNQPQHF. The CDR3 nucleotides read TGTGCCAGCAGATATAGAGGTGGATATAGCAATCAGCCCCAGCATTTT.

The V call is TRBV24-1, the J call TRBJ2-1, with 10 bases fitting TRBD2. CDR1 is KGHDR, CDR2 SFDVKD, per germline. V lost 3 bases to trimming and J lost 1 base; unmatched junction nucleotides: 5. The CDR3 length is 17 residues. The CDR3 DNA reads TGTGCCACCAGTGATAGCGGGGGGGCTGGATCCTACAATGAGCAGTTCTTC. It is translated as CATSDSGGAGSYNEQFF.

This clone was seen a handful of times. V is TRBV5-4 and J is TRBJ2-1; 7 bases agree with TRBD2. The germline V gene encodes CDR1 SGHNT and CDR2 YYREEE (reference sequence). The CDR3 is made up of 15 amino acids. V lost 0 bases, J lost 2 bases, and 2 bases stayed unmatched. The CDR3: CASSLGGGTYNEQFF. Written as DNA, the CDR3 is TGTGCCAGCAGCTTGGGCGGGGGAACCTACAATGAGCAGTTCTTC.